A selection of T cell receptor beta chains follows, all from one sample in a study of blood T cell repertoires in COVID-19. Using immunoSEQ multiplex PCR, the repertoire was profiled, and TCRdb retains in-frame clones only, with some absent. Of under 250,000 clones in the sample, about 80% were seen once. The sample taken for sequencing was peripheral blood. The origin of the receptors is a woman under 40 who had recovered from COVID-19. The CDR3 runs from the conserved cysteine through the conserved F or W. The D gene is left open where the match is weak. The size field is filled for only some rows; it gives once, few, many or a size class.

J: TRBJ1-1; size: few; D: .; V: TRBV30; CDR3: CAWTVAGYDTEAFF; DNA: TGTGCCTGGACAGTGGCAGGGTACGACACTGAAGCTTTCTTT
J: TRBJ2-3; size: .; D: TRBD1; V: TRBV6-5; CDR3: CASSARTGAKDTQYF; DNA: TGTGCCAGCAGCGCCCGGACAGGGGCGAAAGATACGCAGTATTTT
J: TRBJ2-5; size: .; D: .; V: TRBV5-1; CDR3: CASSLDGKETQYF; DNA: TGCGCCAGCAGCTTGGACGGGAAAGAGACCCAGTACTTC
J: TRBJ2-1; size: .; D: .; V: TRBV5-1; CDR3: CASRLDSHNEQFF; DNA: TGCGCCAGCAGGCTGGACAGTCACAATGAGCAGTTCTTC
J: TRBJ2-7; size: .; D: .; V: TRBV6-5; CDR3: CASSKTTQTYEQYF; DNA: TGTGCCAGCAGCAAAACCACTCAAACCTACGAGCAGTACTTC
J: TRBJ1-1; size: .; D: TRBD1; V: TRBV15; CDR3: CATSRPQGGRTEAFF; DNA: TGTGCCACCAGCAGACCTCAAGGGGGCAGGACTGAAGCTTTCTTT
J: TRBJ2-3; size: .; D: .; V: TRBV3-1/TRBV3-2; CDR3: CASSQYYQNTDTQYF; DNA: TGTGCCAGCAGCCAGTACTACCAGAACACAGATACGCAGTATTTT
J: TRBJ1-2; size: .; D: .; V: TRBV28; CDR3: CASSPDSHYGYTF; DNA: TGTGCCAGCAGTCCGGACAGTCACTATGGCTACACCTTC
J: TRBJ2-4; size: once; D: .; V: TRBV11-2; CDR3: CASSLGARQGNIQYF; DNA: TGTGCCAGCAGCTTAGGGGCTAGGCAGGGAAACATTCAGTACTTC
J: TRBJ2-7; size: few; D: .; V: TRBV5-6; CDR3: CASSLDQGFNEQYF; DNA: TGTGCCAGCAGCTTGGATCAGGGGTTTAACGAGCAGTACTTC
J: TRBJ1-2; size: .; D: .; V: TRBV7-9; CDR3: CASSSSGYGYTF; DNA: TGTGCCAGCAGCTCTTCAGGGTATGGTTACACCTTC
J: TRBJ2-5; size: .; D: .; V: TRBV6-2/TRBV6-3; CDR3: CASSSGTMGETQYF; DNA: TGTGCCAGCAGTTCGGGGACAATGGGGGAGACCCAGTACTTC
J: TRBJ2-4; size: .; D: TRBD2; V: TRBV10-3; CDR3: CAISMGLAGGGNIQYF; DNA: TGTGCCATCAGTATGGGACTAGCGGGAGGAGGAAACATTCAGTACTTC
J: TRBJ2-1; size: .; D: TRBD2; V: TRBV27; CDR3: CASSLWTSRLIDEQFF; DNA: TGTGCCAGCAGTTTATGGACTAGCCGACTTATCGATGAGCAGTTCTTC
J: TRBJ2-3; size: .; D: TRBD2; V: TRBV24-1; CDR3: CATSGKGGGTDTQYF; DNA: TGTGCCACCAGTGGCAAGGGAGGGGGCACAGATACGCAGTATTTT
J: TRBJ2-5; size: once; D: TRBD1; V: TRBV5-1; CDR3: CASSFGQGLVETQYF; DNA: TGCGCCAGCAGCTTCGGACAGGGGTTAGTAGAGACCCAGTACTTC
J: TRBJ2-2; size: .; D: .; V: TRBV24-1; CDR3: CATSDYRGQRGELFF; DNA: TGTGCCACCAGTGATTATCGGGGACAACGCGGGGAGCTGTTTTTT
J: TRBJ2-7; size: .; D: TRBD1; V: TRBV7-3; CDR3: CASSLSDYGTDDSYEQYF; DNA: TGTGCCAGCAGCTTAAGCGACTACGGGACAGATGATTCCTACGAGCAGTACTTC
J: TRBJ1-2; size: .; D: .; V: TRBV29-1; CDR3: CSVEDLYRSYGYTF; DNA: TGCAGCGTTGAAGATCTTTACAGGAGCTATGGCTACACCTTC
J: TRBJ2-1; size: .; D: .; V: TRBV5-1; CDR3: CASSFSRGNEQFF; DNA: TGCGCCAGCAGCTTCTCTAGAGGTAATGAGCAGTTCTTC
J: TRBJ1-1; size: .; D: .; V: TRBV7-9; CDR3: CASSLQLTEWWTEAFF; DNA: TGTGCCAGCAGCTTACAGCTAACGGAGTGGTGGACTGAAGCTTTCTTT
J: TRBJ2-7; size: .; D: .; V: TRBV12-3/TRBV12-4; CDR3: CASSLRRSYEQYF; DNA: TGTGCCAGCAGTTTGAGGCGGAGCTACGAGCAGTACTTC
J: TRBJ2-3; size: .; D: TRBD2; V: TRBV7-7; CDR3: CASSLTSGSGDTQYF; DNA: TGTGCCAGCAGCTTAACTAGCGGGAGTGGAGATACGCAGTATTTT
J: TRBJ2-1; size: .; D: TRBD2; V: TRBV10-3; CDR3: CAIAVSLAGGSSYNEQFF; DNA: TGTGCCATCGCGGTTTCGCTAGCGGGAGGGAGCTCCTACAATGAGCAGTTCTTC
J: TRBJ2-2; size: .; D: .; V: TRBV7-9; CDR3: CASSPQAVTGELFF; DNA: TGTGCCAGCAGCCCTCAGGCCGTCACCGGGGAGCTGTTTTTT
J: TRBJ2-1; size: .; D: .; V: TRBV21-1; CDR3: CASSKGQGWILSSYNEQFF; DNA: TGTGCCAGCAGCAAAGGCCAGGGCTGGATTTTGAGCTCCTACAATGAGCAGTTCTTC
J: TRBJ2-7; size: .; D: TRBD1; V: TRBV9; CDR3: CASSVATGVSYEQYF; DNA: TGTGCCAGCAGCGTAGCTACAGGGGTATCCTACGAGCAGTACTTC
J: TRBJ2-7; size: .; D: .; V: TRBV3-1/TRBV3-2; CDR3: CASSQDLTEASGEQYF; DNA: TGTGCCAGCAGCCAAGACCTGACAGAGGCATCAGGCGAGCAGTACTTC
J: TRBJ1-5; size: .; D: TRBD1; V: TRBV5-6; CDR3: CASSSQGKWSNQPQHF; DNA: TGTGCCAGCAGCTCACAGGGGAAATGGAGCAATCAGCCCCAGCATTTT
J: TRBJ1-5; size: .; D: .; V: TRBV6-1; CDR3: CASSEVSSTGSWGNQPQHF; DNA: TGTGCCAGCAGTGAAGTGAGCTCAACAGGGTCCTGGGGCAATCAGCCCCAGCATTTT
J: TRBJ1-6; size: .; D: .; V: TRBV28; CDR3: CASSLTGFNNSPLHF; DNA: TGTGCCAGCAGCCTTACAGGGTTCAATAATTCACCCCTCCACTTT
J: TRBJ1-2; size: .; D: .; V: TRBV4-2; CDR3: CASSQGEGANYGYTF; DNA: TGTGCCAGCAGCCAAGGGGAAGGGGCGAACTATGGCTACACCTTC
J: TRBJ2-3; size: .; D: TRBD1; V: TRBV30; CDR3: CAWIRGTGGSDTQYF; DNA: TGTGCCTGGATCCGGGGGACAGGGGGTTCAGATACGCAGTATTTT
J: TRBJ2-3; size: .; D: .; V: TRBV6-5; CDR3: CASSLTNSDTQYF; DNA: TGTGCCAGCAGCCTCACTAACTCCGATACGCAGTATTTT
J: TRBJ2-7; size: .; D: TRBD2; V: TRBV30; CDR3: CAWSLTSGSGYEQYF; DNA: TGTGCCTGGAGTCTAACTAGCGGGAGTGGTTACGAGCAGTACTTC
J: TRBJ1-6; size: .; D: .; V: TRBV5-1; CDR3: CASSWAGANSPLHF; DNA: TGCGCCAGCAGCTGGGCGGGGGCTAATTCACCCCTCCACTTT
J: TRBJ2-1; size: .; D: TRBD2; V: TRBV2; CDR3: CASRPQRTSGSGYNEQFF; DNA: TGTGCCAGCAGACCCCAAAGGACTAGCGGGAGCGGCTACAATGAGCAGTTCTTC
J: TRBJ2-2; size: many; D: .; V: TRBV25-1; CDR3: CASVKRDTGELFF; DNA: TGTGCCAGCGTCAAGCGGGACACCGGGGAGCTGTTTTTT
J: TRBJ2-3; size: .; D: .; V: TRBV3-1/TRBV3-2; CDR3: CASSRGRAQYF; DNA: TGTGCCAGCAGTCGGGGAAGAGCGCAGTATTTT
J: TRBJ2-3; size: .; D: TRBD2; V: TRBV27; CDR3: CASSLLKAGGTDTQYF; DNA: TGTGCCAGCAGTTTATTAAAAGCGGGAGGCACAGATACGCAGTATTTT
J: TRBJ2-4; size: .; D: TRBD1; V: TRBV2; CDR3: CASSRGQGTIAKNIQYF; DNA: TGTGCCAGCAGCAGAGGACAGGGGACGATAGCCAAAAACATTCAGTACTTC
J: TRBJ1-1; size: .; D: .; V: TRBV6-1; CDR3: CASSEGRGAFF; DNA: TGTGCCAGCAGTGAGGGCCGGGGAGCTTTCTTT
J: TRBJ1-2; size: few; D: .; V: TRBV12-3/TRBV12-4; CDR3: CASSDTGYGYTF; DNA: TGTGCCAGCAGTGATACAGGTTATGGCTACACCTTC
J: TRBJ1-5; size: .; D: .; V: TRBV27; CDR3: CASSLYREPLLNQPQHF; DNA: TGTGCCAGCAGTTTATACCGGGAACCCCTATTGAATCAGCCCCAGCATTTT
J: TRBJ1-2; size: once; D: .; V: TRBV7-7; CDR3: CASSLGFRQTYGYTF; DNA: TGTGCCAGCAGCTTAGGGTTTCGACAGACCTATGGCTACACCTTC
J: TRBJ1-4; size: .; D: TRBD1; V: TRBV5-1; CDR3: CASSFRAGGKQLFF; DNA: TGCGCCAGCAGCTTTCGGGCAGGGGGCAAACAACTGTTTTTT
J: TRBJ2-3; size: few; D: .; V: TRBV27; CDR3: CASSLSVSGTTDTQYF; DNA: TGTGCCAGCAGTTTATCGGTTTCGGGTACTACAGATACGCAGTATTTT
J: TRBJ1-2; size: .; D: .; V: TRBV5-8; CDR3: CASSLYGFYGYTF; DNA: TGTGCCAGCAGCTTGTACGGGTTCTATGGCTACACCTTC
J: TRBJ2-1; size: .; D: .; V: TRBV19; CDR3: CASSRDSSVEQFF; DNA: TGTGCCAGTAGTAGAGACAGTTCCGTGGAGCAGTTCTTC